This is a list of T cell receptor beta chains from one sample in a study of OX40 agonist ivuxolimab in advanced cancers. The protocol was immunoSEQ multiplex PCR, while the TCRdb copy is restricted to in-frame clones and leaves out a portion. The table records 80,000 or so clones, 80% to 95% of them present only once. Material: CD4+ or CD8+ T cells sorted from blood, obtained in a trial of the OX40 agonist ivuxolimab. Source of these receptors: an adult with an advanced solid tumor such as melanoma, head and neck, liver or kidney cancer. The CDR3 runs from the conserved cysteine through the conserved F or W. The order of the fields is CDR3 length, D gene, clone size, V gene, J gene, CDR3 DNA, CDR3 protein. The D gene is left open where the match is weak. Clone sizes are given selectively: once, few, many, or a class where the clone is expanded.

14,.,.,TRBV6-1,TRBJ2-7,TGTGCCAGCAGTCGGGACGGACTTTCCTACGAGCAGTACTTC,CASSRDGLSYEQYF
16,TRBD2,.,TRBV19,TRBJ2-5,TGTGCCAGTAGTGGGACTAGCGGGAGATCGTGGGAGACCCAGTACTTC,CASSGTSGRSWETQYF
16,.,.,TRBV6-5,TRBJ2-7,TGTGCCAGCAGTTACGGAGTCGGTAGCGCTTTTTACGAGCAGTACTTC,CASSYGVGSAFYEQYF
15,TRBD2,.,TRBV4-3,TRBJ2-7,TGCGCCAGCAGCCAAGAAGGCGGGGGGAACTACGAGCAGTACTTC,CASSQEGGGNYEQYF
15,TRBD2,.,TRBV5-1,TRBJ2-1,TGCGCCAGCAGCTTGGGTAGCGGGAGTTGGGGTGAGCAGTTCTTC,CASSLGSGSWGEQFF
14,TRBD1,.,TRBV19,TRBJ1-5,TGTGCCAGTAGTACGCGACAGGGGAATCAGCCCCAGCATTTT,CASSTRQGNQPQHF
15,TRBD1,.,TRBV6-1,TRBJ1-5,TGTGCCAGCAGTGAAGGGACAGGGTCCTTTCAGCCCCAGCATTTT,CASSEGTGSFQPQHF
13,.,.,TRBV7-2,TRBJ2-7,TGTGCCAGCAGCTTAGCAGGAACCTACGAGCAGTACTTC,CASSLAGTYEQYF
14,.,.,TRBV14,TRBJ1-4,TGTGCCAGCAGCCAAGCGGGTACTAATGAAAAACTGTTTTTT,CASSQAGTNEKLFF
14,TRBD2,.,TRBV7-2,TRBJ2-3,TGTGCCAGCAGCTCGGGAGGGTTCACAGATACGCAGTATTTT,CASSSGGFTDTQYF
13,.,.,TRBV5-5,TRBJ1-4,TGTGCCAGCAGCTTCACGACAGATGAAAAACTGTTTTTT,CASSFTTDEKLFF
17,.,.,TRBV2,TRBJ1-5,TGTGCCAGCAGTGAACTGACCCCGGGTTATAGCAATCAGCCCCAGCATTTT,CASSELTPGYSNQPQHF
13,.,once,TRBV6-1,TRBJ1-1,TGTGCCAGCCGAAGGGGGGTCGGATCTGAAGCTTTCTTT,CASRRGVGSEAFF